This TCR beta chain stems from a study of cytomegalovirus exposure and HLA in healthy donors (dated by TCRdb to 2015 to 2018). Broadly, across the study: An earlier analysis of some 550 of the donors reported 250 to 350 Gb of sequence data and 120 million or so unique TCR beta sequences from approximately 180 million T cells. An early release covering roughly 640 HLA-typed donors comprised 250 to 350 gigabases of sequencing data and around 80 million unique TCR sequences. Of the roughly 390 genotyped donors, 80% to 90% were placed in the genetic ancestry cluster associated with self-reported Caucasian donors. The study aimed to test whether cataloging public T cell receptors could reveal signatures of past pathogen exposure. The study used immunosequencing to profile the T cell repertoires of about 670 subjects and linked those repertoires to cytomegalovirus serostatus. A separate validation cohort of about 110 different subjects was used in addition to the approximately 610-subject first cohort. To predict cytomegalovirus infection status, the study brought together high-throughput TCR immunosequencing, statistical association of individual TCRs with disease status, and machine learning. A later analysis re-analyzed previously published TCR beta repertoires from 660 or so donors and added high-resolution HLA genotyping to study TCR occurrence patterns. The later analysis used no new phenotypic data to find candidate immune exposures, relying instead on TCR beta sequences and their occurrence across donors. In an earlier analysis of a few hundred of the donors, high-throughput TCR beta sequencing was used to judge whether each TCR beta V gene segment behaved as functional or pseudogenic. Donor age, sex, ethnicity and CMV serostatus were collected together with the repertoire data. A later genetic analysis used genome-wide SNP genotypes for 398 of the 666 donors, treating that subset as a discovery cohort. Every repertoire in the discovery cohort had been generated on one and the same sequencing platform. HLA typing covered class I and class II loci at four-digit resolution. Typing coverage varied by locus: roughly 629-640 donors for A, B, C, DRB1 and DQB1; approximately 500 for DQA1; nearly 610 for DPA1; 450 to 480 for DPB1. About five DR-DQ haplotypes were handled as single units for association and clustering because linkage in the cohort was strong. On average, roughly 250,000 unique TCR beta nucleotide sequences were sequenced per donor among some 430 genotyped donors of the cohort, with 15% to 20% of those sequences being non-productive. General conclusions and limits of the study: Assigning TCR associations to individual alleles was difficult when HLA alleles, especially DR and DQ, strongly co-occurred. The study gave a list of 150 to 200 TCR beta chains associated with cytomegalovirus. In a later analysis, around 15,000 TCR beta sequences were associated with specific HLA alleles at a false discovery rate of 0.05. A later genetic analysis reported fewer N-insertions in productive TCRs among donors in an Asian-associated ancestry cluster than the approximately 670-donor mean. Most TCR sequences were observed very rarely across donors, whereas some public TCRs were present in many individuals. The 87-base-pair reads could not distinguish some IMGT-functional V segments, including TRBV6-2 and TRBV6-3, so those segments were excluded. Most CMV-associated TCR beta chains appeared to be HLA-restricted in a later analysis, and the HLA associations seemed to be driven largely by CMV exposure. Because HLA typing was missing for some donors at each locus, association tests included only the typed subset. The authors suggested that the approach could potentially be extended to other disease states and immunological phenotypes. A further reported finding was that TCR beta sequences accurately predicted the HLA-A and HLA-B alleles for most subjects in the first cohort. A cluster of highly shared sequence variants was judged likely to represent a technical artifact of the sequencing pipeline. Because counts were too low, roughly 16 rarely observed V segments, including chromosome 9 orphons, were left out of the earlier analysis of 587 of the donors. The only immune exposure information available for the cohort was CMV serostatus. The classifier was reported to diagnose cytomegalovirus status with high specificity and sensitivity in both the original cohort and the validation cohort. Several of the top co-occurrence clusters appeared to be linked to parvovirus B19, influenza, CMV and Epstein-Barr virus, according to a later analysis. The presence/absence analyses assumed that sequencing depth was roughly uniform across donors, and that assumption may not be true. In a later analysis, TCR association rates were found to vary across HLA loci, with the most associated TCRs seen for DRB1 alleles and the fewest for HLA-C alleles. A few of the identified cytomegalovirus-associated TCR beta chains were confirmed in vitro to be specific for cytomegalovirus antigens. A later analysis found that HLA-associated TCR beta chains were more clonally expanded and had lower generation probabilities than equally common non-associated chains. In an earlier analysis of about 550 of the donors, most TCR beta V segments were observed in productive rearrangements about 87% or about 30% of the time, broadly matching IMGT annotations. Only TCR beta chains were sequenced in this cohort, and the absence of alpha or paired-chain data limited detectable features. A later genetic analysis associated a missense DCLRE1C variant with V-gene and J-gene trimming of TCR beta chains, and an independent cohort replicated the association. Correlated functional status among segregating V segments might reflect linkage disequilibrium, but an unknown experimental factor could not be ruled out.

The cohort was made up of 500 to 850 healthy bone marrow donors. Cohort members were all nominally healthy when sampled, although unrecorded immune exposures were likely present. The donor was CMV seronegative and belonged to the group of 380 or so seronegative cohort members. Each donor provided a peripheral blood sample, and peripheral blood mononuclear cells were used for TCR beta sequencing. Genomic DNA extraction from the blood cell samples was performed with the Qiagen DNeasy Blood Extraction Kit. On this clone itself: What antigen it recognizes has not been identified. Per-base quality was not reported, and no clone a single base away is much larger than it.

Library creation used the immunoSEQ multiplex PCR assay. For the multiplex PCR, a mixture combining 60 forward primers for TCR Vbeta segments and 13 reverse primers for TCR Jbeta segments was used. The CDR3 region of rearranged TCR beta genes was amplified from genomic DNA with a multiplex PCR assay. The Illumina HiSeq System was used to sequence the amplified TCR beta libraries as 87-base-pair reads. The original methods were these. In a later analysis, 80 million or so unique TCR beta chains were counted across the 500 to 700 repertoires, and approximately 11 million of these chains were shared by at least two donors. To remove PCR and sequencing errors, raw reads were error-corrected and collapsed into unique sequences using a nearest-neighbor algorithm that merged closely related sequences. To assign V, D and J gene segments, CDR3 sequences were aligned to IMGT reference sequences. For a sequence to be retained, a match of at least six nucleotides was required to both a V gene segment and a J gene segment. Rearrangements were classified as productive when the CDR3 lacked stop codons and remained in frame with V and J, and all other rearrangements were classified as non-productive. CDR3 was defined according to IMGT convention as the region running from the second conserved V-encoded cysteine to the conserved J-encoded phenylalanine. Sequences without an unambiguous match to a single V gene segment were excluded from the earlier analysis of approximately 560 of the donors. In an earlier analysis of some 590 of the donors, a V segment was called functional when productive rearrangements were above 56.7%, and segregating when the standard deviation between donors exceeded 5%. A statistical classification framework was developed to diagnose cytomegalovirus status using the catalog of TCR beta chain sequences. In a later analysis, TCR nucleotide sequences were compared against IMGT/GENE-DB human TR gene sequences so that V and J genes could be assigned. A later analysis assigned CDR3 sequences and most-parsimonious VDJ recombination scenarios with the TCRdist pipeline. In a later analysis, every TCR beta chain was defined by the combination of its CDR3 amino acid sequence and its V-gene family, and reads without a unique V-gene family were dropped. To address suspected cross-contamination and a sequencing artifact, a later analysis removed roughly 640 highly shared, low-generation-probability nucleotide sequences. A later analysis calculated a clonal expansion index for each public chain from normalized within-repertoire ranks of inferred template counts. Generation probabilities in a later analysis came from a VDJ recombination model fitted to out-of-frame rearrangements, and those results were checked against IGoR. In a later analysis, TCR-TCR, TCR-HLA and TCR-CMV co-occurrence was scored with hypergeometric tests, and a repertoire-size bias correction was applied to TCR pairs. To estimate false discovery rates, a later analysis permuted the HLA or CMV assignments 20 times. In a later analysis, co-occurring TCRs were grouped using DBSCAN, with TCRdist sequence similarity added in when clustering inside HLA-allele-positive subsets. For co-occurrence clustering, repertoires with fewer than 30,000 or more than 120,000 public chains were excluded, along with roughly 5 repertoires with anomalous nucleotide sharing. TCRdb's version of the immuneACCESS table is confined to in-frame rearrangements and falls short of the full clone set. An unresolved V gene accounts for under half of the shortfall where checked; the remainder is of unknown origin. Clone size and the V and J calls come from that table; the DNA yielded D and trimming. The sample data list about 160,000 clones, and roughly 84% of these were observed just once. The top ten clones comprise 1% to 1.5% of the sample.

The CDR3 goes from the cysteine to the phenylalanine over 16 residues. Only the CDR3 part of the read is kept: 48 bases, read in frame from the first base. The germline V gene specifies LGHNA as CDR1 and YNFKEQ as CDR2. Compared with germline, V lacks 4 bases and J lacks 1 base; bases without a gene match: 4. The sample taken for sequencing was PBMCs. The receptor was isolated from a boy younger than 10 in good health and CMV-seronegative. Recombination linked TRBV4-2 to TRBJ2-2; 9 middle bases align to TRBD2. This receptor carries the CDR3 CASSPLTSGNTGELFF. The DNA sequence reads TGTGCCAGCAGCCCCTTGACTAGCGGGAACACCGGGGAGCTGTTTTTT.